A single sample gave rise to the 31 T cell receptor beta chains below, sequenced in a study of cytomegalovirus exposure and HLA in healthy donors (TCRdb year 2017). Receptors were amplified or captured by the immunoSEQ multiplex PCR assay. For the multiplex PCR, a mixture combining 60 forward primers for TCR Vbeta segments and 13 reverse primers for TCR Jbeta segments was used. The table comes from immuneACCESS by way of TCRdb, which keeps in-frame sequences with V and J called. Part of the clones is missing from these tables; in studies checked, under half for an unresolved V gene and the rest for unknown reasons. In this sample the table shows under 200,000 clones, roughly 84% of which occur a single time. The ten largest clones capture 0.26% of the sample. Sequencing was done on a sample of PBMCs. These TCRs come from a boy aged 5-17 years in good health and CMV-seronegative.

The J gene is TRBJ1-2, the V gene TRBV29-1; D ambiguous. This CDR3 is built from 14 residues. Germline V CDR1 and CDR2: SQVTM, ANQGSEA. V shed 0 bases and J shed 0 bases, with 8 bases lying between them. DNA of the CDR3: TGCAGCGTTGAAGATCCGGAGACTAACTATGGCTACACCTTC. The encoded protein is CSVEDPETNYGYTF. Supplemented by reference TRBV29-1 and TRBJ1-2, the full variable domain reads SAVISQKPSRDICQRGTSLTIQCQVDSQVTMMFWYRQQPGQSLTLIATANQGSEATYESGFVIDKFPISRPNLTFSTLTVSNMSPEDSSIYLCSVEDPETNYGYTFGSGTRLTVV.

The gene calls are TRBV5-1 and TRBJ2-3; TRBD2 matches 13 bases. The CDR3 loop spans 18 amino acids. Per germline, CDR1 SGHRS and CDR2 YFSETQ. V trimming: 3 bases; J trimming: 2 bases; junction bases outside the gene matches: 9. Here the CDR3 DNA reads TGCGCCAGCAGCTCCTCGGGACTAGCGGGGACCGACACAGATACGCAGTATTTT. It is translated as CASSSSGLAGTDTDTQYF. The variable domain in full, completed from reference TRBV5-1 and TRBJ2-3, reads KAGVTQTPRYLIKTRGQQVTLSCSPISGHRSVSWYQQTPGQGLQFLFEYFSETQRNKGNFPGRFSGRQFSNSRSEMNVSTLELGDSALYLCASSSSGLAGTDTDTQYFGPGTRLTVL.

This clone was recorded once. V and J are TRBV4-1 and TRBJ1-1, with D maybe TRBD1 (6 bases). Germline assignment: CDR1 MGHRA and CDR2 YSYEKL. V lost 3 bases, J lost 6 bases, and 14 bases lay in between. This CDR3 has 14 amino acids. CDR3 loop: CASSHREGGPEAFF. The CDR3 DNA sequence: TGCGCCAGCAGCCATAGGGAGGGGGGCCCTGAAGCTTTCTTT.

The chain employs TRBV25-1 and TRBJ1-1; D is ambiguous. CDR1 is MGHDK, CDR2 SYGVNS, per germline. Between the trimmed V and J ends, which lost 6 bases and 6 bases, there was a span of 11 bases. This CDR3 contains 12 residues. The CDR3 DNA reads as TGTGCCAGCAGCCCTGGCAGGCCTGAAGCTTTCTTT. This gives the protein CASSPGRPEAFF.

The chain links TRBV7-2 to TRBJ2-1, with no clear D. Germline values: CDR1 SGHTA, CDR2 FQGNSA. The CDR3 spans 14 residues. V dropped 7 bases and J dropped 0 bases, with 10 bases sitting between them. Here the CDR3 reads CASNRERSYNEQFF. CDR3 coding DNA: TGTGCCAGCAATCGAGAGCGCTCCTACAATGAGCAGTTCTTC. Looking up the rest from reference TRBV7-2 and TRBJ2-1 gives the full variable domain: GAGVSQSPSNKVTEKGKDVELRCDPISGHTALYWYRQSLGQGLEFLIYFQGNSAPDKSGLPSDRFSAERTGGSVSTLTIQRTQQEDSAVYLCASNRERSYNEQFFGPGTRLTVL.

V is TRBV5-1 and J is TRBJ2-7; the match to TRBD1 covers 9 bases. Germline trimming cut 0 bases from V and 6 bases from J; bases unmatched to any gene: 4. The CDR3 is 14 residues long. The germline CDR1 and CDR2 sequences are SGHRS and YFSETQ. CDR3 bases: TGCGCCAGCAGCTTGGGGAGGACAGGGGCCGAGCAGTACTTC. It yields the protein CASSLGRTGAEQYF.

The chain carries TRBV27 and TRBJ2-7, with 7 bases matching TRBD2. CDR3 length: 14 amino acids. CDR1 is MNHEY, CDR2 SMNVEV, per germline (reference sequence). V lost 6 bases, J lost 0 bases, and 5 bases stayed unmatched. The CDR3 region is CASSGGSSSYEQYF. The DNA for the CDR3 is TGTGCCAGCAGCGGGGGGTCCAGCTCCTACGAGCAGTACTTC.

This sequence joins TRBV11-2 and TRBJ1-2, with D tentatively TRBD1 (5 bases). This CDR3 is 15 amino acids long. Germline V gene data show CDR1 as SGHAT and CDR2 as FQNNGV. With 0 bases removed from V and 2 bases from J, the gap between germline ends came to 10 bases. CDR3 protein: CASSLEVAGNYGYTF. CDR3 nucleotides: TGTGCCAGCAGCTTAGAAGTCGCAGGGAACTATGGCTACACCTTC.

The J gene is TRBJ1-1, the V gene TRBV4-1; 8 bases agree with TRBD1. The germline CDR1 and CDR2 sequences are MGHRA and YSYEKL. The CDR3 loop spans 17 amino acids. V lost 1 base to trimming and J lost 3 bases; unmatched junction nucleotides: 10. This CDR3 is CASSQVPGQVRDTEAFF. The CDR3 nucleotides are TGCGCCAGCAGCCAAGTCCCGGGACAGGTTCGAGACACTGAAGCTTTCTTT.

The chain is built from TRBV7-9 and TRBJ1-1; TRBD1 is a possible D gene (5 bases). The CDR3 contains 14 residues. With 5 bases removed from V and 0 bases from J, the gap between germline ends came to 10 bases. Germline-derived CDR1 and CDR2 are SEHNR and FQNEAQ (reference sequence). CDR3 DNA: TGTGCCAGCAGCGCAGGACAATTGAACACTGAAGCTTTCTTT. This translates into CASSAGQLNTEAFF.

The chain carries TRBV30 and TRBJ1-4; the match to TRBD1 covers 11 bases. CDR3 length equals 14 residues. The germline V gene encodes CDR1 GTSNPN and CDR2 SVGIG (reference sequence). With V trimmed by 1 base and J by 8 bases, 3 bases remained unmatched. CDR3 residues: CAWSGGTGGEKLFF. The CDR3 nucleotides are TGTGCCTGGAGTGGAGGGACAGGGGGAGAAAAACTGTTTTTT.

The chain combines TRBV4-1 with TRBJ1-4, with D possibly being TRBD1 (5 bases). The CDR3 spans 16 residues. The germline gives CDR1 MGHRA, CDR2 YSYEKL. V was cut by 0 bases and J by 3 bases, with 11 bases left in between. The CDR3 sequence is CASSQDQGAPNEKLFF. In DNA form, the CDR3 reads TGCGCCAGCAGCCAAGATCAAGGGGCCCCTAATGAAAAACTGTTTTTT.

The chain recombines TRBV7-9 with TRBJ2-1; 8 bases agree with TRBD2. V dropped 4 bases and J dropped 8; count of bases not matched to a gene: 10. The CDR3 sequence is 15 residues long. Germline V gives CDR1 SEHNR, CDR2 FQNEAQ (reference sequence). This chain's CDR3 is CASSSLAGTLDEQFF. CDR3 DNA: TGTGCCAGCAGCTCATTAGCGGGAACGCTCGATGAGCAGTTCTTC.

The chain couples TRBV5-1 to TRBJ2-7; no reliable D call. CDR1 and CDR2 from the germline V gene are SGHRS and YFSETQ. The CDR3 sequence is 14 residues long. V was pared by 0 bases and J by 2 bases, with 9 bases between. CDR3 protein: CASSLVSGAYEQYF. The DNA for the CDR3 is TGCGCCAGCAGCTTGGTGTCCGGTGCCTACGAGCAGTACTTC. Complete variable domain (other parts from reference TRBV5-1 and TRBJ2-7): KAGVTQTPRYLIKTRGQQVTLSCSPISGHRSVSWYQQTPGQGLQFLFEYFSETQRNKGNFPGRFSGRQFSNSRSEMNVSTLELGDSALYLCASSLVSGAYEQYFGPGTRLTVT.

The V call is TRBV6-5, the J call TRBJ2-1, with a weak D call TRBD2 (5 bases). This CDR3 spans 15 amino acids. Germline V lookup: CDR1 MNHEY, CDR2 SVGAGI. V lost 8 bases to trimming and J lost 5 bases, with 19 bases between them. The chain's CDR3 is CASGLTSGKHNEQFF. CDR3 sequence (DNA): TGTGCCAGCGGGTTGACCAGCGGTAAACACAATGAGCAGTTCTTC.

This chain joins TRBV27 and TRBJ2-3; 7 nucleotides line up with TRBD1. CDR3 length: 15 residues. Germline trimming cut 2 bases from V and 2 bases from J; bases unmatched to any gene: 4. Germline V gives CDR1 MNHEY, CDR2 SMNVEV (reference sequence). The CDR3 sequence: CASSLRDRNTDTQYF. The CDR3 bases are TGTGCCAGCAGTTTAAGGGACAGAAACACAGATACGCAGTATTTT.

This clone was counted between two and nine times. The chain joins TRBV9 to TRBJ2-2; D may be TRBD2 (6 bases). CDR1 and CDR2 (germline): SGDLS, YYNGEE. The CDR3 has 15 residues. The V end was cut by 4 bases, the J end by 2 bases, with 12 bases between. This chain's CDR3 is CASSPGTSNTGELFF. The CDR3 DNA reads as TGTGCCAGCAGCCCCGGGACTTCCAACACCGGGGAGCTGTTTTTT.

The rearrangement uses TRBV5-4 and TRBJ2-7; TRBD2 is a possible D gene (6 bases). This CDR3 spans 13 amino acids. Germline V CDR1 and CDR2: SGHNT, YYREEE (reference sequence). Between the trimmed V and J ends, which lost 4 bases and 7 bases, there was a span of 15 bases. Here the CDR3 DNA reads TGTGCCAGCAGCCCCCTCCCGCGGGAAGAGCAGTACTTC. Amino acids: CASSPLPREEQYF. Full variable domain (outside the CDR3, taken from reference TRBV5-4 and TRBJ2-7): ETGVTQSPTHLIKTRGQQVTLRCSSQSGHNTVSWYQQALGQGPQFIFQYYREEENGRGNFPPRFSGLQFPNYSSELNVNALELDDSALYLCASSPLPREEQYFGPGTRLTVT.

The rearrangement links TRBV27 to TRBJ2-1; 11 nucleotides match TRBD2. Germline CDR1 and CDR2: MNHEY and SMNVEV (reference sequence). The CDR3 extends over 14 amino acids. V trimming: 5 bases; J trimming: 9 bases; junction bases outside the gene matches: 6. The CDR3 reads CASSPLAGGPEQFF. In nucleotides, the CDR3 is TGTGCCAGCAGTCCTTTAGCGGGAGGGCCTGAGCAGTTCTTC.

The CDR3 loop reads CASSFFPDSNNEQFF. The CDR3 region has the DNA TGCGCCAGCAGCTTTTTCCCCGACAGCAACAATGAGCAGTTCTTC. The chain carries TRBV5-1 and TRBJ2-1; perhaps TRBD1 as D (5 bases). The germline V gene has CDR1 SGHRS and CDR2 YFSETQ. The length of the CDR3 is 15 residues. V was shortened by 2 bases and J by 5 bases, with 14 bases between the two germline ends. Together with reference TRBV5-1 and TRBJ2-1, the CDR3 gives the full variable domain: KAGVTQTPRYLIKTRGQQVTLSCSPISGHRSVSWYQQTPGQGLQFLFEYFSETQRNKGNFPGRFSGRQFSNSRSEMNVSTLELGDSALYLCASSFFPDSNNEQFFGPGTRLTVL.

This CDR3 reads CASSEGGEVGLIGNEQFF. DNA of the CDR3: TGTGCCAGCAGTGAAGGGGGGGAGGTTGGACTAATCGGGAATGAGCAGTTCTTC. This rearrangement joins TRBV6-1 to TRBJ2-1; possible D gene TRBD2, 6 bases. The CDR3 has 18 residues. V dropped 1 base and J dropped 7 bases, with 23 bases sitting between them. Germline assignment: CDR1 MNHNS and CDR2 SASEGT.

This clone was counted once. The chain recombines TRBV9 with TRBJ1-5; tentative D call: TRBD1 (5 bases). CDR1 is SGDLS and CDR2 is YYNGEE in the germline V gene. V lost 3 bases and J lost 4, with 11 bases in between. The CDR3 is made up of 14 amino acids. The CDR3 spells CASSAGGANQPQHF. For the CDR3, the DNA is TGTGCCAGCAGCGCAGGCGGGGCGAATCAGCCCCAGCATTTT.

V gene TRBV6-6 combines with J gene TRBJ1-2, with 11 bases lining up with TRBD1. Germline assignment: CDR1 MNHNY and CDR2 SVGAGI (reference sequence). The J segment lost 8 bases and the V segment lost 7 bases, leaving 3 bases of the junction unmatched. The CDR3 runs 12 residues. CDR3 in DNA: TGTGCCAGCATCGGACAGGGGGCCGGCTACACCTTC. It specifies CASIGQGAGYTF.

The chain uses TRBV18 and TRBJ1-6; perhaps TRBD1 as D (6 bases). The V end was cut by 5 bases, the J end by 5 bases, with 13 bases between. Germline lookup yields CDR1 KGHSH and CDR2 LQKENI. The CDR3 totals 15 residues. In DNA form, the CDR3 reads TGTGCCAGCTCAAACCGGGACAATGATAATTCACCCCTCCACTTT. Amino acids: CASSNRDNDNSPLHF.

The rearrangement links TRBV7-8 to TRBJ2-1, with TRBD2 matching 10 bases. The CDR3 spans 15 residues. Germline V gives CDR1 SGHVS, CDR2 FQNEAQ. Trimming cost V 6 bases and J 8 bases; bases outside gene matches: 10. The chain's CDR3 is CASSPPSGSIYEQFF. The CDR3 coding sequence is TGTGCCAGCAGTCCACCTAGCGGGAGTATCTATGAGCAGTTCTTC.

The chain has TRBV30 and TRBJ1-2; 7 nucleotides align to TRBD1. CDR3 length: 17 amino acids. Losses at the gene ends were 0 bases for V and 8 bases for J; bases not matched to a gene: 18. Germline V lookup: CDR1 GTSNPN, CDR2 SVGIG (reference sequence). The CDR3 loop is CAWSVSVFGDSLGGYTF. In nucleotides, the CDR3 is TGTGCCTGGAGTGTAAGTGTTTTCGGGGACAGCCTAGGCGGCTACACCTTC.

The chain links TRBV5-4 to TRBJ2-2, with 9 bases lining up with TRBD2. Germline assignment: CDR1 SGHNT and CDR2 YYREEE (reference sequence). This CDR3 spans 15 amino acids. V was clipped by 4 bases and J by 5 bases; unmatched bases: 6. This chain's CDR3 is CASSPPGLATGELFF. CDR3 nucleotide sequence: TGTGCCAGCAGCCCCCCGGGACTAGCAACCGGGGAGCTGTTTTTT.

The V and J genes are TRBV19 and TRBJ2-7; 7 nucleotides align to TRBD1. This CDR3 has 14 amino acids. Germline-derived CDR1 and CDR2 are LNHDA and SQIVND (reference sequence). V dropped 5 bases and J dropped 1; count of bases not matched to a gene: 5. CDR3 nucleotide sequence: TGTGCCAGTAGTCCGGGGACAGTTTCCTACGAGCAGTACTTC. This codes for CASSPGTVSYEQYF.

This sequence joins TRBV19 and TRBJ1-2; D is unresolved. Deletions cut 5 bases from V and 6 bases from J, with 10 bases between. CDR3 length equals 12 residues. Germline CDR1 and CDR2: LNHDA and SQIVND (reference sequence). CDR3 nucleotide sequence: TGTGCCAGTAGTCGAGTCCTCGATGGCTACACCTTC. It translates to CASSRVLDGYTF.

Only a few counts were recorded for this clone. CDR3 protein: CASASGAKNEKLFF. The CDR3 DNA reads as TGTGCCAGCGCTTCAGGGGCCAAAAATGAAAAACTGTTTTTT. V is TRBV6-5 and J is TRBJ1-4; a possible D gene is TRBD1 (6 bases). Deletions cut 8 bases from V and 5 bases from J, with 15 bases between. Germline assignment: CDR1 MNHEY and CDR2 SVGAGI. This CDR3 comprises 14 residues.

The chain recombines TRBV13 with TRBJ2-3, with D possibly matching TRBD1 (6 bases). Germline lookup yields CDR1 PRHDT and CDR2 FYEKMQ (reference sequence). The V end was cut by 5 bases, the J end by 5 bases, with 17 bases between. The CDR3 length is 15 residues. The CDR3 loop reads CASSQGQIQGDTQYF. CDR3 sequence (DNA): TGTGCCAGCAGCCAAGGACAGATCCAAGGAGATACGCAGTATTTT.